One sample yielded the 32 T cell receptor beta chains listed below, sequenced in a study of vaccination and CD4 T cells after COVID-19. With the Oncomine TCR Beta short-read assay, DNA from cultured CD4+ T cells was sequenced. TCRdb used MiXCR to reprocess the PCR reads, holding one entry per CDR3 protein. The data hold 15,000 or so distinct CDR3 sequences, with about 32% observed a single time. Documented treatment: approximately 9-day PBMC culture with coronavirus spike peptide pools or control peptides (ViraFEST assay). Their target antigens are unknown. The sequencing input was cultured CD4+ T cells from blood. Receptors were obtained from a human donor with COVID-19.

The CDR3 DNA reads TGTGCCAGCAGTGCAAATGGACTAGCGGGGGGCACTAGCTCCTACGAGCAGTACTTC. It encodes CASSANGLAGGTSSYEQYF. The chain employs TRBV6-1 and TRBJ2-7; 14 bases are shared with TRBD2. The ends lost 4 bases at V and 0 bases at J; junction bases unmatched: 11. CDR3 length: 19 amino acids. The V gene's germline CDR1 is MNHNS and CDR2 SASEGT.

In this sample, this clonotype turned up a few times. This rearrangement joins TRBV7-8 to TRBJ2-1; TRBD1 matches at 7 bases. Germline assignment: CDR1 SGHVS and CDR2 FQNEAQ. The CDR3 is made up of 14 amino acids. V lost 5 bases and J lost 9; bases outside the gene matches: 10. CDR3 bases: TGTGCCAGCAGCCGATCCGACAGGGAGACTGAGCAGTTCTTC. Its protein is CASSRSDRETEQFF.

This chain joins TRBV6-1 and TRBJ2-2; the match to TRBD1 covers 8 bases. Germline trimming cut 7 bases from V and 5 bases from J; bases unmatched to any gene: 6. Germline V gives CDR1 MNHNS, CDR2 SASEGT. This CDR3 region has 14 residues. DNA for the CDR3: TGTGCCAGCACCCAGGGGGCTAATACCGGGGAGCTGTTTTTT. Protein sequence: CASTQGANTGELFF.

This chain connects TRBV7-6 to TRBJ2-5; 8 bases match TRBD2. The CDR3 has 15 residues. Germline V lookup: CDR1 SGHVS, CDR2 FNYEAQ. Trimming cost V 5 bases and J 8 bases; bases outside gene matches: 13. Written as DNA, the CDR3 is TGTGCCAGCAGCCGGACCGAAGCGGGGGCTCCCACCCAGTACTTC. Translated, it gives CASSRTEAGAPTQYF.

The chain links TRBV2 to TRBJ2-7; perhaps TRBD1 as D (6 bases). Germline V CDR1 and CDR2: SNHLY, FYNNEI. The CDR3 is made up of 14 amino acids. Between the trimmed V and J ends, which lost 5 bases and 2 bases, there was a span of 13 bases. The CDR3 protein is CASSWGQDTYEQYF. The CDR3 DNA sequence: TGTGCCAGCAGTTGGGGACAAGACACCTACGAGCAGTACTTC.

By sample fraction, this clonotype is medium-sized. The CDR3: CASSGGRCNQPQHF. The CDR3 DNA is TGTGCCAGCAGTGGGGGACGGTGCAATCAGCCCCAGCATTTT. This rearrangement joins TRBV21-1 to TRBJ1-5; the table's D call TRBD1 went unverified against the DNA. TRBV21-1 is marked as a pseudogene. CDR3 length: 14 amino acids.

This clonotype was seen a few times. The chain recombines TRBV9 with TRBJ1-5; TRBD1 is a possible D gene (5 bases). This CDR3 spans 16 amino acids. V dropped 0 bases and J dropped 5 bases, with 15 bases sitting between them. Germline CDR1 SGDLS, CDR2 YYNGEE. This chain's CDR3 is CASSVGAGSLDQPQHF. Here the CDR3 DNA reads TGTGCCAGCAGCGTAGGGGCAGGGTCGTTAGATCAGCCCCAGCATTTT.

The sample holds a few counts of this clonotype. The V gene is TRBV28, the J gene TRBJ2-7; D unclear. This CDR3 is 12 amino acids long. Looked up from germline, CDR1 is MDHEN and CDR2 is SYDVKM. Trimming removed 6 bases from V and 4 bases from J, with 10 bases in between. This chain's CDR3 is CASRADGYEQYF. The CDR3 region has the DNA TGTGCCAGCAGGGCCGACGGTTACGAGCAGTACTTC.

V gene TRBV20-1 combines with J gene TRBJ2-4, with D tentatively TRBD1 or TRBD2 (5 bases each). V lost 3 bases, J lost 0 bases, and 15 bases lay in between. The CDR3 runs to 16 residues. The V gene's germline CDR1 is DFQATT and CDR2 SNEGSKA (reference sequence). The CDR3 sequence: CSASIGAGIAKNIQYF. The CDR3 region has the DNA TGCAGTGCTAGCATCGGGGCGGGCATAGCCAAAAACATTCAGTACTTC.

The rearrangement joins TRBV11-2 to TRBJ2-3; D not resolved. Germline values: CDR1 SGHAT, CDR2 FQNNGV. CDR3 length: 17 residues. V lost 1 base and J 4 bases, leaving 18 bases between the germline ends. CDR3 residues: CASSLGLAGLGADTQYF. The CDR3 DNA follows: TGTGCCAGCAGCTTAGGTTTAGCCGGGCTGGGTGCAGATACGCAGTATTTT.

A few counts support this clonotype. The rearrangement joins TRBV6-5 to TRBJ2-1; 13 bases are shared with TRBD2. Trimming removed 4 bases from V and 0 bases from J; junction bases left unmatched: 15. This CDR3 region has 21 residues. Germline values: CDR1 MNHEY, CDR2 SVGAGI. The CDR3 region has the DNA TGTGCCAGCAGTTCCACCGGGACTAGCGGGAAAATAACACACTCCTACAATGAGCAGTTCTTC. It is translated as CASSSTGTSGKITHSYNEQFF.

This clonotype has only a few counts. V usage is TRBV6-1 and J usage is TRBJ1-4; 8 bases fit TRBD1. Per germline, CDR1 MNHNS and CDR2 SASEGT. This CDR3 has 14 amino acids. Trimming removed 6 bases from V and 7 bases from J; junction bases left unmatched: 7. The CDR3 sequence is CASSAGGGSEKLFF. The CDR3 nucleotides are TGTGCCAGCAGCGCAGGGGGCGGGAGTGAAAAACTGTTTTTT.

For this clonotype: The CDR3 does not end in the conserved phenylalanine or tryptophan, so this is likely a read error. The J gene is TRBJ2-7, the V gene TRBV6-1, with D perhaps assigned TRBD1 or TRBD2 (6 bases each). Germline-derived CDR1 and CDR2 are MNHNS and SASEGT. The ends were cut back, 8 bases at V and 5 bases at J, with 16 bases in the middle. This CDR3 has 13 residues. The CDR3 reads CASRGTGRNEQYL. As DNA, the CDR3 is TGTGCCAGCCGAGGAACAGGGAGGAACGAGCAGTACTTA.

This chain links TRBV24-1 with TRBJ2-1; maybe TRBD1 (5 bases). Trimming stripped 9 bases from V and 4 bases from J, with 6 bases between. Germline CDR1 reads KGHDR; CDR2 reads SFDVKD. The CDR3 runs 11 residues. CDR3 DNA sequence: TGTGCCACCGACAGATACAATGAGCAGTTCTTC. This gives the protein CATDRYNEQFF.

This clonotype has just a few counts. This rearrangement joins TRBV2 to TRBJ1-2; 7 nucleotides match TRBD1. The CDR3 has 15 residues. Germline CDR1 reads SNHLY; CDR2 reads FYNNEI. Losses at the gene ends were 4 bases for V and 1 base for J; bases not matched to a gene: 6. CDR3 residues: CASSGGQSYNYGYTF. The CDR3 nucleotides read TGTGCCAGCAGTGGGGGACAGTCCTATAACTATGGCTACACCTTC.

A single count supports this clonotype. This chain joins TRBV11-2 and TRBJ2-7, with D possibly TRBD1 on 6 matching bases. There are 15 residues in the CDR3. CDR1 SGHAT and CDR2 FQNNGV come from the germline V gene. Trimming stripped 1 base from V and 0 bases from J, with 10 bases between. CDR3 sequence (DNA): TGTGCCAGCAGCTTAGCAGGACAGAGCTCCTACGAGCAGTACTTC. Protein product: CASSLAGQSSYEQYF.

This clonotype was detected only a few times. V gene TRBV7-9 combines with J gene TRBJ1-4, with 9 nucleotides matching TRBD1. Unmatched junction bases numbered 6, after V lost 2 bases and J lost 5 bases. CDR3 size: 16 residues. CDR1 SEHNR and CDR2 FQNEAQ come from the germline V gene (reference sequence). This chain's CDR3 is CASSLLGTGRNEKLFF. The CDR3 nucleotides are TGTGCCAGCAGCTTACTCGGGACAGGGCGAAATGAAAAACTGTTTTTT.

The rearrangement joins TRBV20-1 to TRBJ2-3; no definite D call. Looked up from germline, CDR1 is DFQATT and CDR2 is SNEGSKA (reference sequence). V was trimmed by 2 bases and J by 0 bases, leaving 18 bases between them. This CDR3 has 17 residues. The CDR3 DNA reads TGCAGTGCTAGATCGCTCCGTACGGGTATAAGCACAGATACGCAGTATTTT. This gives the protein CSARSLRTGISTDTQYF.

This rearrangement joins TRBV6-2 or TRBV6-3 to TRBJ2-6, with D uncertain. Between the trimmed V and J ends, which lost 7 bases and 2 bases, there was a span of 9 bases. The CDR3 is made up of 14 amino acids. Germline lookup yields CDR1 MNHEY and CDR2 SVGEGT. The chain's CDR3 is CASNTVTGANVLTF. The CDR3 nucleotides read TGTGCCAGCAATACGGTAACTGGGGCCAACGTCCTGACTTTC.

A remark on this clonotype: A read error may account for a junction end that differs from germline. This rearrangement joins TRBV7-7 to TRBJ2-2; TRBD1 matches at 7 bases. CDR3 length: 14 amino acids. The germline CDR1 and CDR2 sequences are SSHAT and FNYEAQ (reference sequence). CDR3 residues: CASSLDRVAGELFF. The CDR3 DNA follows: TGTGCTAGCAGCCTAGACAGGGTGGCCGGGGAGCTGTTTTTT.

The CDR3 spells CASTVGGGSPLHF. As DNA, the CDR3 is TGTGCCAGCACGGTGGGGGGAGGTTCACCCCTCCACTTT. The gene calls are TRBV25-1 and TRBJ1-6, with a tentative D call TRBD1 (5 bases). The V gene lost 7 bases and the J gene lost 9 bases, with 13 bases spanning the gap. Germline loops: CDR1 MGHDK, CDR2 SYGVNS. The CDR3 runs to 13 residues.

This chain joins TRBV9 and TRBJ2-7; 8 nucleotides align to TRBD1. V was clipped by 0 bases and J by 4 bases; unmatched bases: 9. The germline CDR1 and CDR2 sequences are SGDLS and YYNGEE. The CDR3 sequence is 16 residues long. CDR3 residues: CASSVASGQGYYEQYF. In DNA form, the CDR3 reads TGTGCCAGCAGCGTAGCTTCAGGACAGGGCTATTACGAGCAGTACTTC.

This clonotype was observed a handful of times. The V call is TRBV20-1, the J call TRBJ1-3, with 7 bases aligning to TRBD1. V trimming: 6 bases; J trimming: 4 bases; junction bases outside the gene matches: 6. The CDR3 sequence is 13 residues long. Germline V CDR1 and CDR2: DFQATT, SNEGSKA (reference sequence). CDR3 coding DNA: TGCAGTGCCCACAGGACAGGCGGAAACACCATATATTTT. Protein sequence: CSAHRTGGNTIYF.

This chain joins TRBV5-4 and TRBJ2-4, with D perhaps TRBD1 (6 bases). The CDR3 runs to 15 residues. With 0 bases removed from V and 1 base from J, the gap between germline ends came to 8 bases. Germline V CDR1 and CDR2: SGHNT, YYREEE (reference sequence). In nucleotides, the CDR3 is TGTGCCAGCAGCTTGGCAGGGGAGGCCAAAAACATTCAGTACTTC. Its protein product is CASSLAGEAKNIQYF. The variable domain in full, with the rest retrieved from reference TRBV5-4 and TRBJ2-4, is ETGVTQSPTHLIKTRGQQVTLRCSSQSGHNTVSWYQQALGQGPQFIFQYYREEENGRGNFPPRFSGLQFPNYSSELNVNALELDDSALYLCASSLAGEAKNIQYFGAGTRLSVL.

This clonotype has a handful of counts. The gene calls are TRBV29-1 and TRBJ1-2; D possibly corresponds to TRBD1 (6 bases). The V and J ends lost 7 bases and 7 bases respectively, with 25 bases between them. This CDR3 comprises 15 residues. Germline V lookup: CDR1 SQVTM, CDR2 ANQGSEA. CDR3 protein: CSAPKVRGHGSGYTF. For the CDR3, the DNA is TGCAGCGCCCCAAAGGTCCGGGGGCACGGAAGTGGCTACACCTTC.

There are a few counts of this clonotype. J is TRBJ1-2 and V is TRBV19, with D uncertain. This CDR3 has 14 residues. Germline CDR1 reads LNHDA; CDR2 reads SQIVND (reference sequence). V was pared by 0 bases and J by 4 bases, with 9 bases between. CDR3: CASSIDRGIYGYTF. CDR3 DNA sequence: TGTGCCAGTAGTATAGATCGGGGAATCTATGGCTACACCTTC.

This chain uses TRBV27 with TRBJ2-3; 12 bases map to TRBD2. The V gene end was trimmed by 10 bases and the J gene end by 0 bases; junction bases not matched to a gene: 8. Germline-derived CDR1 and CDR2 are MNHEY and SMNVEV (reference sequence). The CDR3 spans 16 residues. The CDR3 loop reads CATSGGGHPSTDTQYF. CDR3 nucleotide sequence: TGTGCCACTAGCGGGGGGGGACACCCTAGCACAGATACGCAGTATTTT.

The CDR3 sequence is CSAKLQPNEKLFF. The CDR3, as DNA: TGCAGTGCTAAGTTACAGCCGAATGAAAAACTGTTTTTT. This chain links TRBV20-1 with TRBJ1-4; D unresolved. V was trimmed by 4 bases and J by 5 bases, leaving 11 bases between them. The CDR3 consists of 13 residues. The germline CDR1 and CDR2 sequences are DFQATT and SNEGSKA (reference sequence).

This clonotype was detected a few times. Here the CDR3 reads CASSPADRDPDTQYF. The CDR3, as DNA: TGTGCCAGCAGTCCCGCGGACAGGGACCCAGATACGCAGTATTTT. The rearrangement joins TRBV27 to TRBJ2-3; 8 bases are shared with TRBD1. Germline trimming cut 5 bases from V and 4 bases from J; bases unmatched to any gene: 8. CDR1 and CDR2 (germline): MNHEY, SMNVEV (reference sequence). The CDR3 is made up of 15 amino acids.

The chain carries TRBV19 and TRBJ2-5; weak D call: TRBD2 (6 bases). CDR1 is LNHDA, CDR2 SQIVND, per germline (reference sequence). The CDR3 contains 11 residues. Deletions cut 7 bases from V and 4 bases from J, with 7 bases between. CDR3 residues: CASNGGETQYF. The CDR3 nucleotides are TGTGCCAGTAACGGGGGAGAGACCCAGTACTTC. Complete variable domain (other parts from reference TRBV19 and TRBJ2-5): DGGITQSPKYLFRKEGQNVTLSCEQNLNHDAMYWYRQDPGQGLRLIYYSQIVNDFQKGDIAEGYSVSREKKESFPLTVTSAQKNPTAFYLCASNGGETQYFGPGTRLLVL.

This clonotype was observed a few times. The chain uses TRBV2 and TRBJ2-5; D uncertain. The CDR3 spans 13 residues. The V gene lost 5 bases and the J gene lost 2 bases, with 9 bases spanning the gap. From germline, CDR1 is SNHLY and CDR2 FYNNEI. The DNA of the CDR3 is TGTGCCAGCAGTCCCAGCGAACAAGAGACCCAGTACTTC. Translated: CASSPSEQETQYF.

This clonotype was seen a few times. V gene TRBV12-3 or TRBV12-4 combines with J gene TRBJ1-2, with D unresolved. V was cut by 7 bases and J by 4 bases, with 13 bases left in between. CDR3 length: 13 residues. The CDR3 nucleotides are TGTGCCAGCACCCCTCACGGCCCCTATGGCTACACCTTC. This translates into CASTPHGPYGYTF.